The clone carrying this T cell receptor (beta chain) was counted between two and nine times. Antigen unknown. The sample comes from a study of response to subunit inactivated influenza vaccine. Findings and limits, study-wide: Researchers suggested that each seasonal influenza vaccination recruits few new T cells.

This CDR3 has 16 residues. The ends lost 0 bases at V and 2 bases at J; junction bases unmatched: 3. Per germline, CDR1 SGHTA and CDR2 FQGNSA. One entry per CDR3 protein, called by TCRdb with MiXCR from the RT-PCR reads. The sample contains under 850,000 distinct CDR3 sequences, less than 20% of which appear only once. This sequence joins TRBV7-2 and TRBJ2-7, with 11 nucleotides matching TRBD2. This clonotype was sampled from a man aged 45 to 65 who received an inactivated influenza vaccine. Source: PBMCs from blood, taken more than 4 days after vaccination. This chain's CDR3 is CASSLALAGGAYEQYF. CDR3 nucleotide sequence: TGTGCCAGCAGCTTAGCGCTAGCGGGGGGTGCCTACGAGCAGTACTTC.